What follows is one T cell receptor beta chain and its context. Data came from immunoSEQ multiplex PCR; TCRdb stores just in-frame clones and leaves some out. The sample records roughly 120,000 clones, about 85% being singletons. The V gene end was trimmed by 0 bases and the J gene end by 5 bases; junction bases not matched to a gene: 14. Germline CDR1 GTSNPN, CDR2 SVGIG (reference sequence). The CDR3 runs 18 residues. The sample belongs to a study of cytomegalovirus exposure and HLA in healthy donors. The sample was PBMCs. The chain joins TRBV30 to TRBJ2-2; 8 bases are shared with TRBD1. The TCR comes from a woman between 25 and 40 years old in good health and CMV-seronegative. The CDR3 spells CAWSVGPTGAMVTGELFF. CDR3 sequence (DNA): TGTGCCTGGAGTGTCGGCCCGACAGGGGCAATGGTGACCGGGGAGCTGTTTTTT. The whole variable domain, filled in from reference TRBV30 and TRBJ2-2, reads SQTIHQWPATLVQPVGSPLSLECTVEGTSNPNLYWYRQAAGRGLQLLFYSVGIGQISSEVPQNLSASRPQDRQFILSSKKLLLSDSGFYLCAWSVGPTGAMVTGELFFGEGSRLTVL.